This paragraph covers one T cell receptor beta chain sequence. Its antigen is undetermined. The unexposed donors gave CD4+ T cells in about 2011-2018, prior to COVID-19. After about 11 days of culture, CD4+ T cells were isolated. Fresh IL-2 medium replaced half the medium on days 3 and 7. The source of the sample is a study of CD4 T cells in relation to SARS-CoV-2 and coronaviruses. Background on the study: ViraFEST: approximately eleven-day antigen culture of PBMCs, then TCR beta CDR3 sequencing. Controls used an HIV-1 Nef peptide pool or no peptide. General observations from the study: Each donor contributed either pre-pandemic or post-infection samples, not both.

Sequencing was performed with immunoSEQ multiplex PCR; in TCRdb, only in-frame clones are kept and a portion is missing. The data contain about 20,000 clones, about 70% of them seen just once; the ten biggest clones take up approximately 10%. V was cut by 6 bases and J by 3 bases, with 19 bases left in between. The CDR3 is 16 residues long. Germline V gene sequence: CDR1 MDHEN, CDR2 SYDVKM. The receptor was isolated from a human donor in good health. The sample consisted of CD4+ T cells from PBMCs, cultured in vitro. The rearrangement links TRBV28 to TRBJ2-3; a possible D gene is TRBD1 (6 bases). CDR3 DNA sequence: TGTGCCAGCAGCTATCGAGACAGGACACCAACAGATACGCAGTATTTT. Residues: CASSYRDRTPTDTQYF.